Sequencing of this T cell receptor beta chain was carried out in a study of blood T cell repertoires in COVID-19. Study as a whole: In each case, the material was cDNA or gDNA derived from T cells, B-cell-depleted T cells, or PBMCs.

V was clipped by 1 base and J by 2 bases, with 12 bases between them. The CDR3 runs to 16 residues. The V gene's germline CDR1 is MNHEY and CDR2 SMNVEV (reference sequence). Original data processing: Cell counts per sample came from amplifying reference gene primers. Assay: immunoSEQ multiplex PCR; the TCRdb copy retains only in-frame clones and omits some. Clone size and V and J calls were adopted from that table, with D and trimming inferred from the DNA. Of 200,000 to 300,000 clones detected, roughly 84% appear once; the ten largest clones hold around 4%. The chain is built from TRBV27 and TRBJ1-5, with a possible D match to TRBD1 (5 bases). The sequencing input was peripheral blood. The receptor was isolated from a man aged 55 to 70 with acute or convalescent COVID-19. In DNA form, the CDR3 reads TGTGCCAGCAGTTTATTCTCAGGGATTGGCAATCAGCCCCAGCATTTT. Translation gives CASSLFSGIGNQPQHF.